The clone carrying this TCR beta chain was found a few times. These data come from a study of CD8 T cells in Susac syndrome. Random-hexamer reverse transcription was applied to about 0.45 to 1 ug RNA. With immunoSEQ multiplex PCR, TCR beta CDR3 was amplified across 54 Vbeta and 13 Jbeta. TCRdb passed the immunoSEQ multiplex PCR reads through MiXCR, listing each CDR3 protein once. The repertoire includes approximately 280,000 distinct CDR3 sequences, around 83% of them detected once, and approximately 0.11% sits in the top ten. The authors sequenced TCR beta from blood CD8+ and CD4+ T cells. The CDR3 has 15 amino acids. V was clipped by 3 bases and J by 2 bases, with 8 bases between them. Germline V gene sequence: CDR1 SEHNR, CDR2 FQNEAQ (reference sequence).

Sequences were obtained from CD8+ T cells from PBMCs. This sequence joins TRBV7-9 and TRBJ2-6; D tentatively reads TRBD1 or TRBD2 (6 bases each). This receptor was obtained from a human donor with multiple sclerosis. CDR3 bases: TGTGCCAGCAGCTTGAGGGGGGCTGGGGCCAACGTCCTGACTTTC. It encodes CASSLRGAGANVLTF.